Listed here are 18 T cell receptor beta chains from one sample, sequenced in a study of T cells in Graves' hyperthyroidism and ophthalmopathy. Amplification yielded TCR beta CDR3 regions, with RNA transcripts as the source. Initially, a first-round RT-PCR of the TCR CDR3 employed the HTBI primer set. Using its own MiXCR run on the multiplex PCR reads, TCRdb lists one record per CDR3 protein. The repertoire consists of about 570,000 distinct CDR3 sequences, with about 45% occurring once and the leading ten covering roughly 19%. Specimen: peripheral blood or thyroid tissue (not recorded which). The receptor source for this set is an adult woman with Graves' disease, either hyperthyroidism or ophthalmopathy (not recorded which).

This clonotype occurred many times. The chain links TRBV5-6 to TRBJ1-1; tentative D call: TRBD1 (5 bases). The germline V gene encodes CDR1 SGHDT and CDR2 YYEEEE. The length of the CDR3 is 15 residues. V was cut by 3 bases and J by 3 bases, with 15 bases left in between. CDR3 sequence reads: CASSWGGRDYTEAFF. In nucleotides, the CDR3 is TGTGCCAGCAGCTGGGGGGGTCGAGACTACACTGAAGCTTTCTTT.

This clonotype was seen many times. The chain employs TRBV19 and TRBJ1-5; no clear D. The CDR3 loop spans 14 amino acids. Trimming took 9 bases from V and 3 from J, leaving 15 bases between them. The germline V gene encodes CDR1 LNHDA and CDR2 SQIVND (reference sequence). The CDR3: CASGGPQINQPQHF. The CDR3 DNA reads TGTGCCAGCGGAGGCCCACAGATCAATCAGCCCCAGCATTTT.

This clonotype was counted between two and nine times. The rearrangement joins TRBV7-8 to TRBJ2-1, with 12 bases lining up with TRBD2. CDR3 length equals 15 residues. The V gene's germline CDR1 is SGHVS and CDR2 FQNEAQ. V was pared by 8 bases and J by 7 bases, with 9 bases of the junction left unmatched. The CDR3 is CASYGLAGRTNEQFF. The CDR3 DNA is TGTGCCAGCTACGGACTAGCGGGAAGAACGAATGAGCAGTTCTTC.

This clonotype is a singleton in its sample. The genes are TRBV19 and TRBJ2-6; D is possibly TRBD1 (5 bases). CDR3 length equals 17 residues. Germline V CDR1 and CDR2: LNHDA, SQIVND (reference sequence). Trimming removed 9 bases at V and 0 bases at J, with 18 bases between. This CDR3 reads CASPPGHTNSGANVLTF. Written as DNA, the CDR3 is TGTGCCAGCCCACCCGGACACACCAACTCTGGGGCCAACGTCCTGACTTTC.

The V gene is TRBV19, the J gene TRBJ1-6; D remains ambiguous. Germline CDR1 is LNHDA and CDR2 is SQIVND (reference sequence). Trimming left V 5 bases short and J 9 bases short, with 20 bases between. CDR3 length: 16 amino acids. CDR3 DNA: TGTGCCAGTAGTCACCTCGCAGGCGCTAATCTTTCACCCCTCCACTTT. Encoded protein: CASSHLAGANLSPLHF. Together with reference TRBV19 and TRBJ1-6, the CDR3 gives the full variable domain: DGGITQSPKYLFRKEGQNVTLSCEQNLNHDAMYWYRQDPGQGLRLIYYSQIVNDFQKGDIAEGYSVSREKKESFPLTVTSAQKNPTAFYLCASSHLAGANLSPLHFGNGTRLTVT.

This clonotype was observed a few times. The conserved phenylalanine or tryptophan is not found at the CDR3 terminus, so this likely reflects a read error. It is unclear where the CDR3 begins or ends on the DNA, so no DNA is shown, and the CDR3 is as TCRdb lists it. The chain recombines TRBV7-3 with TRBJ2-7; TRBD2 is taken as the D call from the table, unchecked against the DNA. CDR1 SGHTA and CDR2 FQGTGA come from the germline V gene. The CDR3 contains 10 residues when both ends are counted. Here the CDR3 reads CASSLGLADT.

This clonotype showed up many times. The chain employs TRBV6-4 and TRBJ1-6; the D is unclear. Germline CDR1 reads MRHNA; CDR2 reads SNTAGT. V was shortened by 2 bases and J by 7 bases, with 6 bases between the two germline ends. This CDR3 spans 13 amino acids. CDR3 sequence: CASSDSLNSPLHF. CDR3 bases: TGTGCCAGCAGTGACAGCCTGAATTCACCCCTCCACTTT.

The CDR3 loop reads CASYGLGGTEAFF. The CDR3 coding sequence is TGCGCCAGCTACGGACTCGGGGGCACTGAAGCTTTCTTT. The chain is built from TRBV5-1 and TRBJ1-1; possibly TRBD1 for D (5 bases). Deletions cut 7 bases from V and 4 bases from J, with 14 bases between. The CDR3 runs to 13 residues. Germline V gives CDR1 SGHRS, CDR2 YFSETQ.

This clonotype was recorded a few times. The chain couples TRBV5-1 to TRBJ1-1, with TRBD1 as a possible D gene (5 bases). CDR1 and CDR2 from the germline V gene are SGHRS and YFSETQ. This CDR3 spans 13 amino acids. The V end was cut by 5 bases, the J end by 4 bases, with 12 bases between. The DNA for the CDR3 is TGCGCCAGCAGTTTCCAGGGTCCCACTGAAGCTTTCTTT. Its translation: CASSFQGPTEAFF.

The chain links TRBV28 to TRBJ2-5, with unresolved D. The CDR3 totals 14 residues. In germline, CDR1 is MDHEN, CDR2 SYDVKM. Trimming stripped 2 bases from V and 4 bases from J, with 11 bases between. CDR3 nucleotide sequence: TGTGCCAGCAGTTTAGTGGGCTTCGGAGAGACCCAGTACTTC. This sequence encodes CASSLVGFGETQYF.

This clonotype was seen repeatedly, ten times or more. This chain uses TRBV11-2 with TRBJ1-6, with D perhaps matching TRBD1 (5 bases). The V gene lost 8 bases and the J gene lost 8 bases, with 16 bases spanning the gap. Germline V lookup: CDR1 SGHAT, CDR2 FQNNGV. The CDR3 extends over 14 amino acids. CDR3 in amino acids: CASGEGPEDSPLHF. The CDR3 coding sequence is TGTGCCAGCGGAGAGGGACCAGAAGATTCACCCCTCCACTTT.

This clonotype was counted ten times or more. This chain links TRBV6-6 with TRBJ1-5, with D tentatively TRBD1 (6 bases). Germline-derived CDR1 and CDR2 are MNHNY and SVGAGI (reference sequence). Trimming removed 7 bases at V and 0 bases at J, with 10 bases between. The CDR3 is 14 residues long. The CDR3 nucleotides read TGTGCCAGCACAGGACAGTATAGCAATCAGCCCCAGCATTTT. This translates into CASTGQYSNQPQHF.

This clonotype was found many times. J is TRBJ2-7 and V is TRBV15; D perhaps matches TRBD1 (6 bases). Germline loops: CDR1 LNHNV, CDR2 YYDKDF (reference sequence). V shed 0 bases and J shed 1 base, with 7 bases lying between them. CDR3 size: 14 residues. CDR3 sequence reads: CATSREQGSYEQYF. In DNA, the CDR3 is TGTGCCACCAGCAGAGAACAGGGTTCCTACGAGCAGTACTTC. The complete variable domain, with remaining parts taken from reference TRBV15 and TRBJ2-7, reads DAMVIQNPRYQVTQFGKPVTLSCSQTLNHNVMYWYQQKSSQAPKLLFHYYDKDFNNEADTPDNFQSRRPNTSFCFLDIRSPGLGDTAMYLCATSREQGSYEQYFGPGTRLTVT.

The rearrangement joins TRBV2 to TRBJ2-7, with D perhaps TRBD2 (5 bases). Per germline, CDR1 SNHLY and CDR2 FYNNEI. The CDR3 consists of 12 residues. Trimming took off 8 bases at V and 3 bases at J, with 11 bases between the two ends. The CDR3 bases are TGTGCCAGCGGGAGTCGCGTCTACGAGCAGTACTTC. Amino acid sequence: CASGSRVYEQYF.

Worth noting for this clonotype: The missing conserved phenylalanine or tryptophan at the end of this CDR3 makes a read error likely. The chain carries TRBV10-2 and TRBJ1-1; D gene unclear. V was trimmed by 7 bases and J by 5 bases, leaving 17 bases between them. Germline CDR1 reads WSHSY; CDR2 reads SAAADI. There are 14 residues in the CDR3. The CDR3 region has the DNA TGCGCCAGCAACTTCCGGGGTATGTTGACTGAAGCTTTCTCT. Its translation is CASNFRGMLTEAFS.

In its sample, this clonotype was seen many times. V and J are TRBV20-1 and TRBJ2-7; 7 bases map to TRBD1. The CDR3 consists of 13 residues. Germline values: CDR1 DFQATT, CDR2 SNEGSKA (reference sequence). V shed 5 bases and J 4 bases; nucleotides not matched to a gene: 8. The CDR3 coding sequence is TGCAGTGCTGCCCAAGGGACAGCTTACGAGCAGTACTTC. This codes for CSAAQGTAYEQYF.

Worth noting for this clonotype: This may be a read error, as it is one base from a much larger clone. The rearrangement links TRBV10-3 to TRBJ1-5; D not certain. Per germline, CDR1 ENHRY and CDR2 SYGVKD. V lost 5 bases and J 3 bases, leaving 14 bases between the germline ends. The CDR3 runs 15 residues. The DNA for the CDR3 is TGTGCCATCAGTTACGAGGGAGGCATCAATCAGCCCCAGCATTTT. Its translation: CAISYEGGINQPQHF.

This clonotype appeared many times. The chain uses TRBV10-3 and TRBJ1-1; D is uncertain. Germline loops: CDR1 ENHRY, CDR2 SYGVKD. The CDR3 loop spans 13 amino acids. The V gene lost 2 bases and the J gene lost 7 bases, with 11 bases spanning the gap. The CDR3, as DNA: TGTGCCATCAGTGAGCGGGGAGAGAATGAAGCTTTCTTT. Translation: CAISERGENEAFF.